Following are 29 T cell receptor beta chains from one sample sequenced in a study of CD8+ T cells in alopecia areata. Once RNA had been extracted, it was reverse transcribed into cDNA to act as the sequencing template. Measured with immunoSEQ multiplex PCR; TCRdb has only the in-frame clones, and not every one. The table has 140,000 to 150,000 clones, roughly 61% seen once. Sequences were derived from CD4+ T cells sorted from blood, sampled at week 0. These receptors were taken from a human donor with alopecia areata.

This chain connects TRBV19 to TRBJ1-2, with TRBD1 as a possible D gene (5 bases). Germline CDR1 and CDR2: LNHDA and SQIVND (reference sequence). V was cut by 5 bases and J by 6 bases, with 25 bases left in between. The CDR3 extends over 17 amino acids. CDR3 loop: CASSAEPGTLRGNGYTF. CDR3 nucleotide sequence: TGTGCCAGTAGTGCCGAGCCCGGGACCCTCCGGGGGAATGGCTACACCTTC. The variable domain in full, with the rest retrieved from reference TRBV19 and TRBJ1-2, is DGGITQSPKYLFRKEGQNVTLSCEQNLNHDAMYWYRQDPGQGLRLIYYSQIVNDFQKGDIAEGYSVSREKKESFPLTVTSAQKNPTAFYLCASSAEPGTLRGNGYTFGSGTRLTVV.

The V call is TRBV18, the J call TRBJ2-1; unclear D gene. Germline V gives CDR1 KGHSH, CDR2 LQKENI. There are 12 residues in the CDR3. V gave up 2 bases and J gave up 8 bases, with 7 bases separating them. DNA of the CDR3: TGTGCCAGCTCACCATCGGTCCATGAGCAGTTCTTC. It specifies CASSPSVHEQFF. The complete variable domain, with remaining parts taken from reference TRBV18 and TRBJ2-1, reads NAGVMQNPRHLVRRRGQEARLRCSPMKGHSHVYWYRQLPEEGLKFMVYLQKENIIDESGMPKERFSAEFPKEGPSILRIQQVVRGDSAAYFCASSPSVHEQFFGPGTRLTVL.

The DNA of the CDR3 is TGTGCCATCAGTGATCTAGCGGGACCCAAAGAGACCCAGTACTTC. It translates to CAISDLAGPKETQYF. The rearrangement uses TRBV10-3 and TRBJ2-5, with TRBD2 identical over 9 bases. Germline loops: CDR1 ENHRY, CDR2 SYGVKD. This CDR3 region has 15 residues. J was trimmed by 3 bases and V by 3 bases; bases with no gene match: 5.

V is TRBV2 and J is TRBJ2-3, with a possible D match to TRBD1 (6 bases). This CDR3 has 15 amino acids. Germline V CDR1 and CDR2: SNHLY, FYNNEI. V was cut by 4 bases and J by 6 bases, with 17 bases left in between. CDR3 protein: CASSADRTYADTQYF. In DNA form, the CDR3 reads TGTGCCAGCAGTGCTGACAGGACCTACGCGGATACGCAGTATTTT.

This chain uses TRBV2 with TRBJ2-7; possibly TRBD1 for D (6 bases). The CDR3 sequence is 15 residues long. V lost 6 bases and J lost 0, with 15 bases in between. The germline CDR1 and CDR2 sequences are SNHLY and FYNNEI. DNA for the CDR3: TGTGCCAGCAGGGGAAGGGGGACCAGCTCCTACGAGCAGTACTTC. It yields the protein CASRGRGTSSYEQYF.

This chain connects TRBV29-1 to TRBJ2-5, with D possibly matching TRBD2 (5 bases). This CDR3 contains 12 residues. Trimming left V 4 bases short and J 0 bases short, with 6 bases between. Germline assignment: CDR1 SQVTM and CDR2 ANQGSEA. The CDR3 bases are TGCAGCGTTGGGAGGTACCAAGAGACCCAGTACTTC. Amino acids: CSVGRYQETQYF.

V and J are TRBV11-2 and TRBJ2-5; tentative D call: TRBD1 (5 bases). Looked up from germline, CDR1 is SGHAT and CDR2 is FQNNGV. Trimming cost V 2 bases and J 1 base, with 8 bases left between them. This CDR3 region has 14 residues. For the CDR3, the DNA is TGTGCCAGCAGCTTATCACAGGCCCAAGAGACCCAGTACTTC. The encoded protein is CASSLSQAQETQYF.

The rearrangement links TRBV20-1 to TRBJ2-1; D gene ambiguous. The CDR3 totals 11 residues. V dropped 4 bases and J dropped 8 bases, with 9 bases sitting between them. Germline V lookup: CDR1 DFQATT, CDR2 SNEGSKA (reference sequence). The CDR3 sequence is CSAIGVDEQFF. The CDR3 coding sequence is TGCAGTGCTATTGGAGTGGATGAGCAGTTCTTC.

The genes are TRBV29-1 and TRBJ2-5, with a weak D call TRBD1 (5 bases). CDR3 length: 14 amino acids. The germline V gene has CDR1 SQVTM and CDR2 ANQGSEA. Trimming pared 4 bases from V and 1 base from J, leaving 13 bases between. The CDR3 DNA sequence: TGCAGCGTTGGACAGACCACTCTCCAAGAGACCCAGTACTTC. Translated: CSVGQTTLQETQYF.

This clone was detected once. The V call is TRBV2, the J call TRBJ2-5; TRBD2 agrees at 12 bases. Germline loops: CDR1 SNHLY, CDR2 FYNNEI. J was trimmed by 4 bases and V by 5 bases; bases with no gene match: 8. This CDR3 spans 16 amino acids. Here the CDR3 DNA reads TGTGCCAGCAGTAGGCTAGCGGGGGGGGCAGGAGAGACCCAGTACTTC. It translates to CASSRLAGGAGETQYF.

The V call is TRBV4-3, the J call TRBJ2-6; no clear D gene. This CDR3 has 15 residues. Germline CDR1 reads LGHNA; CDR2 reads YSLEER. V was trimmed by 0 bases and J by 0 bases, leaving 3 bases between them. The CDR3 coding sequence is TGCGCCAGCAGCCAAGAGGTCTCTGGGGCCAACGTCCTGACTTTC. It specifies CASSQEVSGANVLTF.

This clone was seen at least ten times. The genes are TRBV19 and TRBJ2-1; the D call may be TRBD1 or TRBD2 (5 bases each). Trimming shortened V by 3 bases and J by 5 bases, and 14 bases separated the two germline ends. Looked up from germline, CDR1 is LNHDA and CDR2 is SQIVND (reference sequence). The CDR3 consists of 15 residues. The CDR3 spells CASSMSGRNNNEQFF. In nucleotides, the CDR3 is TGTGCCAGTAGTATGTCGGGACGGAATAACAATGAGCAGTTCTTC.

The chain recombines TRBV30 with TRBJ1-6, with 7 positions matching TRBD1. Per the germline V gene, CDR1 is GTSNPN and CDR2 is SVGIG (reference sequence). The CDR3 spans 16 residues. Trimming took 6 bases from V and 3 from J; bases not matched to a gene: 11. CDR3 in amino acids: CACPRDSRNYNSPLHF. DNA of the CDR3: TGTGCCTGCCCGAGGGACAGTAGGAACTATAATTCACCCCTCCACTTT.

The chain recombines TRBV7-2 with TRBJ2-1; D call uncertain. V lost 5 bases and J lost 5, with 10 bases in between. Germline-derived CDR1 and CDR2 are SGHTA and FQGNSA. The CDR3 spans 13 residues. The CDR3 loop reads CASSPYDNNEQFF. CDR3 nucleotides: TGTGCCAGCAGCCCCTATGACAACAATGAGCAGTTCTTC. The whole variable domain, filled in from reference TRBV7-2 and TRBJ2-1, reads GAGVSQSPSNKVTEKGKDVELRCDPISGHTALYWYRQSLGQGLEFLIYFQGNSAPDKSGLPSDRFSAERTGGSVSTLTIQRTQQEDSAVYLCASSPYDNNEQFFGPGTRLTVL.

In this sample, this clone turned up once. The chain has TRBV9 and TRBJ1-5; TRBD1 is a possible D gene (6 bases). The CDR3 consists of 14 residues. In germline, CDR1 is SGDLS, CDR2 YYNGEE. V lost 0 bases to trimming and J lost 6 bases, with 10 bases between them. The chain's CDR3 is CASSVGGGLQPQHF. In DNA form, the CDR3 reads TGTGCCAGCAGCGTAGGGGGGGGCCTTCAGCCCCAGCATTTT.

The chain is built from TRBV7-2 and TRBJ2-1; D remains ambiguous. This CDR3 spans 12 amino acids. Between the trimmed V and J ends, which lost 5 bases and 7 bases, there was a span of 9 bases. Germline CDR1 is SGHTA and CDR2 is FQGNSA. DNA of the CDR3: TGTGCCAGCAGCCATAGACCTAATGAGCAGTTCTTC. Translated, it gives CASSHRPNEQFF.

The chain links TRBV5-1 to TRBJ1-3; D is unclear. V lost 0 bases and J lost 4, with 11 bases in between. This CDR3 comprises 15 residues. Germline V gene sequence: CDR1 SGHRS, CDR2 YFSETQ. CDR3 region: CASSLGPAGGNTIYF. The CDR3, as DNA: TGCGCCAGCAGCTTGGGCCCCGCGGGAGGAAACACCATATATTTT.

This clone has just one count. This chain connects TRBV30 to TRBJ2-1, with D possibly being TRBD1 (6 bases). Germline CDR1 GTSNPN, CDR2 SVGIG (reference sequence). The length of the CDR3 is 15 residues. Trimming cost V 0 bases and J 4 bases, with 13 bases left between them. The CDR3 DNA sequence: TGTGCCTGGAGTGTACAACAGGGTCCTTACAATGAGCAGTTCTTC. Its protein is CAWSVQQGPYNEQFF.

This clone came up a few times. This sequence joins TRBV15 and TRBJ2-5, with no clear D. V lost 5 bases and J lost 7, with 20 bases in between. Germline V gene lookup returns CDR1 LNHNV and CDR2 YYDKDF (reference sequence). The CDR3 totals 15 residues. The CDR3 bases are TGTGCCACCAGCGATGTAGGCCTACTCAAGAGGACCCAGTACTTC. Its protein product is CATSDVGLLKRTQYF.

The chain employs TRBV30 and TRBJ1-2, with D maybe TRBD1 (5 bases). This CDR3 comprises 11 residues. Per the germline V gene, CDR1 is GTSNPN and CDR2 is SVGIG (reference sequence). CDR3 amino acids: CSTALGYGYTF. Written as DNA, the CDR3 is TGTTCGACAGCCCTGGGGTATGGCTACACCTTC.

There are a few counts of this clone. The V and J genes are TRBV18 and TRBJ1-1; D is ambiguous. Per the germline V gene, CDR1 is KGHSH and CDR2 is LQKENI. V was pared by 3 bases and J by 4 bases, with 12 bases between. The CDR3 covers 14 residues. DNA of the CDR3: TGTGCCAGCTCACCGACGGAGGCCAGCACTGAAGCTTTCTTT. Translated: CASSPTEASTEAFF. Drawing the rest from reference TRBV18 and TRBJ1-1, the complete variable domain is NAGVMQNPRHLVRRRGQEARLRCSPMKGHSHVYWYRQLPEEGLKFMVYLQKENIIDESGMPKERFSAEFPKEGPSILRIQQVVRGDSAAYFCASSPTEASTEAFFGQGTRLTVV.

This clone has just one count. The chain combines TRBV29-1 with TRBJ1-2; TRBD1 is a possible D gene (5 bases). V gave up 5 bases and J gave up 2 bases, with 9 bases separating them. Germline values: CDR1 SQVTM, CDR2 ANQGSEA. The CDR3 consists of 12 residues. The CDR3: CSVYQGNYGYTF. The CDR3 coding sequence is TGCAGCGTTTACCAGGGAAACTATGGCTACACCTTC.

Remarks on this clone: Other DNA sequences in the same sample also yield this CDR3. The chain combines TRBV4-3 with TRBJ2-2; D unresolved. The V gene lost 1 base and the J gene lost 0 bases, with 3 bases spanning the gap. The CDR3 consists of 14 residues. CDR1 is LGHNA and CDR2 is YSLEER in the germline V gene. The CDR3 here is CASSQGPNTGELFF. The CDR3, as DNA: TGCGCCAGCAGCCAAGGGCCGAACACCGGGGAGCTGTTTTTT.

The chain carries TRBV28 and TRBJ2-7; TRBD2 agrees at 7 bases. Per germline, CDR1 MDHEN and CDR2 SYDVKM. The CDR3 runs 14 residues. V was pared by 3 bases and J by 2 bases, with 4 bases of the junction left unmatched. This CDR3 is CASSLGRGPYEQYF. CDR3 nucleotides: TGTGCCAGCAGTTTGGGGAGGGGTCCCTACGAGCAGTACTTC.

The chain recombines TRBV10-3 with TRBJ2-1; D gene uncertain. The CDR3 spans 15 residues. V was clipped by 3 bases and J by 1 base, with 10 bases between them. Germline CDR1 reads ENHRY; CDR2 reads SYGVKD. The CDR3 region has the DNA TGTGCCATCAGTGATAGGCAGACATCCTACAATGAGCAGTTCTTC. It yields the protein CAISDRQTSYNEQFF.

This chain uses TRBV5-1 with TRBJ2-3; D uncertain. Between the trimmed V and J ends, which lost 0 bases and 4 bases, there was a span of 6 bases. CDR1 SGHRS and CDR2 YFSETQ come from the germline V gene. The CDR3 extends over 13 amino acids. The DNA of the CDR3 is TGCGCCAGCAGCTTGGAATGGTCAGATACGCAGTATTTT. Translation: CASSLEWSDTQYF.

Here the CDR3 reads CAISEPARDSSSTLTDTQYF. The CDR3 DNA follows: TGTGCCATCAGTGAGCCGGCCAGGGACAGTTCTTCCACTCTGACAGATACGCAGTATTTT. This sequence joins TRBV10-3 and TRBJ2-3, with 7 bases lining up with TRBD1. The CDR3 consists of 20 residues. In germline, CDR1 is ENHRY, CDR2 SYGVKD. V lost 2 bases and J lost 3; bases outside the gene matches: 20.

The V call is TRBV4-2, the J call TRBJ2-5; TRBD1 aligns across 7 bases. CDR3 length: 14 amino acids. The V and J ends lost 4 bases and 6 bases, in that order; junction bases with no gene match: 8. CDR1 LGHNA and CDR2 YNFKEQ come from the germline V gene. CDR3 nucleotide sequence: TGTGCCAGCAGCCCGGGACAGCGTGGAAAGACCCAGTACTTC. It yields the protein CASSPGQRGKTQYF.

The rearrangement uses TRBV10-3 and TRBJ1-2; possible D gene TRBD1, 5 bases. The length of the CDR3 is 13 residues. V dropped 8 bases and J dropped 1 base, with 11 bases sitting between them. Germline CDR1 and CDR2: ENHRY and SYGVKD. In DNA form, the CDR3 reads TGTGCCATCCAGGGCGGGGGTAACTATGGCTACACCTTC. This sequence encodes CAIQGGGNYGYTF.